A single sample gave rise to the 7 T cell receptor beta chains below, sequenced in a study of T-cell reconstitution after alpha-beta-depleted transplantation in children. For TCRbeta, the library was prepared with unique molecular identifiers. TCRdb processed the PCR reads anew with MiXCR; each CDR3 protein has one entry. In the table there are roughly 280,000 distinct CDR3 sequences, roughly 11% of which are singletons. The source was peripheral blood, collected 180 days after TCRalphabeta/CD19-depleted stem cell transplant. Source of these receptors: a male patient aged 2-15 years who had a stem cell transplant for chronic granulomatous disease, so the T cells may come from the graft donor.

This clonotype occurred many times. This chain connects TRBV6-5 to TRBJ1-4; D may be TRBD1 (5 bases). The CDR3 contains 11 residues. CDR1 and CDR2 from the germline V gene are MNHEY and SVGAGI. V dropped 6 bases and J dropped 7 bases, with 6 bases sitting between them. The CDR3 reads CASRTGEKLFF. The DNA for the CDR3 is TGTGCCAGCAGAACAGGTGAAAAACTGTTTTTT.

This clonotype was counted at least ten times. V usage is TRBV2 and J usage is TRBJ2-2; 7 positions agree with TRBD2. This CDR3 region has 14 residues. With 5 bases clipped from V and 3 bases from J, the junction kept 3 bases outside the gene matches. CDR1 and CDR2 from the germline V gene are SNHLY and FYNNEI. The CDR3 loop reads CASSRTRDTGELFF. In DNA, the CDR3 is TGTGCCAGCAGTAGGACTAGAGACACCGGGGAGCTGTTTTTT.

This clonotype was seen ten or more times. The chain recombines TRBV2 with TRBJ2-1; 7 nucleotides agree with TRBD1. Germline assignment: CDR1 SNHLY and CDR2 FYNNEI. Unmatched junction bases numbered 10, after V lost 0 bases and J lost 5 bases. CDR3 size: 17 residues. The CDR3 region has the DNA TGTGCCAGCAGTGAAGCTTTGAGGACAGGAGAACACAATGAGCAGTTCTTC. Its protein product is CASSEALRTGEHNEQFF.

This clonotype was observed many times. This rearrangement joins TRBV13 to TRBJ1-2; tentative D call: TRBD1 (6 bases). This CDR3 is built from 15 residues. From germline, CDR1 is PRHDT and CDR2 FYEKMQ (reference sequence). The germline V and J ends were trimmed by 5 bases and 2 bases, with 15 bases remaining between them. The CDR3 DNA sequence: TGTGCCAGCAGCAGGGATCGGCAGGGGAACTATGGCTACACCTTC. Amino acid sequence: CASSRDRQGNYGYTF. Full variable domain (remainder filled in from reference TRBV13 and TRBJ1-2): AAGVIQSPRHLIKEKRETATLKCYPIPRHDTVYWYQQGPGQDPQFLISFYEKMQSDKGSIPDRFSAQQFSDYHSELNMSSLELGDSALYFCASSRDRQGNYGYTFGSGTRLTVV.

There are many counts of this clonotype. This sequence joins TRBV7-2 and TRBJ2-7, with 7 nucleotides matching TRBD2. Per the germline V gene, CDR1 is SGHTA and CDR2 is FQGNSA. This CDR3 region has 13 residues. V shed 2 bases and J 3 bases; nucleotides not matched to a gene: 1. Here the CDR3 DNA reads TGTGCCAGCAGCTTAAGCGGGGTCTACGAGCAGTACTTC. It specifies CASSLSGVYEQYF.

This clonotype appeared many times. V is TRBV5-4 and J is TRBJ2-1; either TRBD1 or TRBD2 may fit D (5 bases each). V was trimmed by 4 bases and J by 6 bases, leaving 23 bases between them. The CDR3 totals 17 residues. Germline V gene sequence: CDR1 SGHNT, CDR2 YYREEE (reference sequence). The chain's CDR3 is CASSRQASGLGVNEQFF. The CDR3 nucleotides read TGTGCCAGCAGCCGCCAAGCGTCAGGGTTGGGGGTCAATGAGCAGTTCTTC.

In this sample, this clonotype turned up many times. The rearrangement joins TRBV2 to TRBJ2-1, with D perhaps TRBD2 (6 bases). Trimming took 6 bases from V and 7 from J, leaving 19 bases between them. CDR3 size: 15 residues. Germline assignment: CDR1 SNHLY and CDR2 FYNNEI. CDR3 nucleotides: TGTGCCAGCAGGGCTAGCTTGGGACTGGGAAATGAGCAGTTCTTC. This encodes CASRASLGLGNEQFF. Based on the CDR3 plus reference TRBV2 and TRBJ2-1, the full variable domain is EPEVTQTPSHQVTQMGQEVILRCVPISNHLYFYWYRQILGQKVEFLVSFYNNEISEKSEIFDDQFSVERPDGSNFTLKIRSTKLEDSAMYFCASRASLGLGNEQFFGPGTRLTVL.